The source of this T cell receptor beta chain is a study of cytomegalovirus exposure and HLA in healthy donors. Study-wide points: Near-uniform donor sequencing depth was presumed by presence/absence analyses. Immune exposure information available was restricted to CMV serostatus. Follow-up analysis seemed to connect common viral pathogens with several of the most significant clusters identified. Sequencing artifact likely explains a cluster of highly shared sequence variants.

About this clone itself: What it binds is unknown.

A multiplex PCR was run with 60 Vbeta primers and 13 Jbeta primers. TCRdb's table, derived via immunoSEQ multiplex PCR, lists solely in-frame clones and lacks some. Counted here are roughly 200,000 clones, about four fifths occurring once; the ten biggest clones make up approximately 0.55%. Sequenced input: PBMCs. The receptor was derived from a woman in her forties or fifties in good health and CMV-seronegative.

The CDR3 coding sequence is TGCGCCAGCTGCCGGGACTACCAATATGGGAAGCAGTTCTTC. Translating it yields CASCRDYQYGKQFF. The rearrangement uses TRBV5-1 and TRBJ2-1, with 7 positions matching TRBD2. Trimming cost V 7 bases and J 11 bases; bases outside gene matches: 15. The germline V gene encodes CDR1 SGHRS and CDR2 YFSETQ. The CDR3 has 14 residues.